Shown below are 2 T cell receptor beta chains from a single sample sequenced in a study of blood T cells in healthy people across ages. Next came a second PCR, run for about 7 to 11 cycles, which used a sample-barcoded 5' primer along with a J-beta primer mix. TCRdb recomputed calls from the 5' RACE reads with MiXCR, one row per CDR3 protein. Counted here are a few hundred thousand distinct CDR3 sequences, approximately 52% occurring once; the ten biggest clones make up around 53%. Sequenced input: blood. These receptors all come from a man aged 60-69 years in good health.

CDR3 in DNA: TGTGCCAGCAGCTTAGCGGATACAGCGGGAGAAGGAGCCAAAAACATTCAGTACTTC. Translation gives CASSLADTAGEGAKNIQYF. The V and J genes are TRBV7-9 and TRBJ2-7; 8 bases line up with TRBD2. The closer fit of TRBJ2-4 to the DNA end suggests the J call may be wrong. Germline V CDR1 and CDR2: SEHNR, FQNEAQ (reference sequence). The length of the CDR3 is 19 residues.

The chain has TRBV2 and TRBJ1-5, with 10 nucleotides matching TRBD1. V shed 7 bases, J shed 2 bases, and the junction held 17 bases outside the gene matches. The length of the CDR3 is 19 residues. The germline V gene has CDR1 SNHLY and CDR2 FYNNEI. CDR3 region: CASTLRGQGTLLGNQPQHF. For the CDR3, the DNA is TGTGCCAGCACCCTCAGGGGACAGGGGACCCTGCTTGGCAATCAGCCCCAGCATTTT.